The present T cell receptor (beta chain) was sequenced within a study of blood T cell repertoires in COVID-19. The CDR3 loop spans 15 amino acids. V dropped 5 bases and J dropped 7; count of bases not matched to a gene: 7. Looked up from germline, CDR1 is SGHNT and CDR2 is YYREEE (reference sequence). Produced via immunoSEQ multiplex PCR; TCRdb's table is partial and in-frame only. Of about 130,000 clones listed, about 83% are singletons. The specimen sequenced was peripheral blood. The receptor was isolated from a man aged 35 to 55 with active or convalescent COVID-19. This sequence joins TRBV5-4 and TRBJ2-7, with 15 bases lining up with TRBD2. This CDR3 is CASSPRTSGGVEQYF. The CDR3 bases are TGTGCCAGCAGTCCCCGGACTAGCGGGGGGGTTGAGCAGTACTTC.